The TCR beta chain described here comes from a study of blood T cell repertoires in COVID-19. Repertoires were generated with immunoSEQ multiplex PCR, while TCRdb's copy carries only in-frame clones and drops some. The table has 150,000 to 200,000 clones, 65% to 90% seen once. CDR3 length: 14 residues. Germline V lookup: CDR1 LGHNA, CDR2 YSLEER. V lost 1 base to trimming and J lost 0 bases, with 7 bases between them. The material sequenced was peripheral blood. The rearrangement uses TRBV4-3 and TRBJ2-7; D may be TRBD1 (5 bases). The TCR originated in a human donor in a cohort sampled during active COVID-19. CDR3 nucleotide sequence: TGCGCCAGCAGCCAAGGGGGCAGCTCCTACGAGCAGTACTTC. Its protein product is CASSQGGSSYEQYF.